This passage covers 29 T cell receptor beta chains from one sample sequenced in a study of cytomegalovirus exposure and HLA in healthy donors. Only in-frame clones appear in the TCRdb table, and some are missing; sequencing was by immunoSEQ multiplex PCR. In the table there are under 65,000 clones, roughly 96% of which are singletons. Sequencing was done on a sample of PBMCs. These receptors were taken from a woman in her late teens or twenties in good health and CMV-seropositive.

V gene TRBV9 combines with J gene TRBJ2-5; D is ambiguous. Between the trimmed V and J ends, which lost 0 bases and 5 bases, there was a span of 14 bases. The CDR3 length is 15 residues. In germline, CDR1 is SGDLS, CDR2 YYNGEE. The CDR3 bases are TGTGCCAGCAGCGTAGATAATAGCCGACGCGAGACCCAGTACTTC. This encodes CASSVDNSRRETQYF.

The V call is TRBV28, the J call TRBJ2-7; 9 positions agree with TRBD1. Germline CDR1 reads MDHEN; CDR2 reads SYDVKM. Unmatched junction bases numbered 3, after V lost 3 bases and J lost 3 bases. This CDR3 spans 14 amino acids. The CDR3 bases are TGTGCCAGCAGTTTGACAGGGGGTAACTACGAGCAGTACTTC. It encodes CASSLTGGNYEQYF.

The chain carries TRBV15 and TRBJ1-3; 7 positions match TRBD1. CDR3 length equals 13 residues. Germline lookup yields CDR1 LNHNV and CDR2 YYDKDF (reference sequence). V gave up 6 bases and J gave up 4 bases; unmatched junction bases: 3. CDR3 residues: CATRSGGGNTIYF. CDR3 bases: TGTGCCACCAGATCAGGGGGAGGAAACACCATATATTTT.

This clone was recorded once. This chain connects TRBV6-1 to TRBJ2-7; 12 bases map to TRBD2. The length of the CDR3 is 18 residues. V lost 3 bases, J lost 0 bases, and 9 bases stayed unmatched. Germline loops: CDR1 MNHNS, CDR2 SASEGT. The CDR3 reads CASSDRTSGGINSYEQYF. The CDR3 DNA reads as TGTGCCAGCAGTGATAGAACTAGCGGGGGGATTAACTCCTACGAGCAGTACTTC.

This chain uses TRBV19 with TRBJ1-1, with D uncertain. Germline V gene sequence: CDR1 LNHDA, CDR2 SQIVND (reference sequence). The CDR3 runs to 11 residues. V was pared by 6 bases and J by 7 bases, with 9 bases between. CDR3 loop: CASRRGIEAFF. CDR3 nucleotides: TGTGCCAGTAGAAGAGGGATTGAAGCTTTCTTT. Supplemented by reference TRBV19 and TRBJ1-1, the full variable domain reads DGGITQSPKYLFRKEGQNVTLSCEQNLNHDAMYWYRQDPGQGLRLIYYSQIVNDFQKGDIAEGYSVSREKKESFPLTVTSAQKNPTAFYLCASRRGIEAFFGQGTRLTVV.

V gene TRBV7-9 combines with J gene TRBJ2-1; perhaps TRBD2 as D (6 bases). The V end was cut by 5 bases, the J end by 4 bases, with 18 bases between. The CDR3 covers 16 residues. Germline values: CDR1 SEHNR, CDR2 FQNEAQ (reference sequence). The CDR3 here is CASSPSVGRDYNEQFF. For the CDR3, the DNA is TGTGCCAGCAGCCCATCCGTGGGGCGGGATTACAATGAGCAGTTCTTC. The whole variable domain, remainder taken from reference TRBV7-9 and TRBJ2-1, is DTGVSQNPRHKITKRGQNVTFRCDPISEHNRLYWYRQTLGQGPEFLTYFQNEAQLEKSRLLSDRFSAERPKGSFSTLEIQRTEQGDSAMYLCASSPSVGRDYNEQFFGPGTRLTVL.

The rearrangement joins TRBV21-1 to TRBJ2-2; the table's D call TRBD2 went unverified against the DNA. TRBV21-1 counts as a pseudogene. There are 15 residues in the CDR3. The CDR3 bases are TGTGCCACACTCCCGAGATCGGTGAACACCGGGGAGCTGTTTTTT. Encoded protein: CATLPRSVNTGELFF.

V usage is TRBV10-2 and J usage is TRBJ2-5, with D possibly being TRBD1 (8 bases). The CDR3 consists of 16 residues. Per the germline V gene, CDR1 is WSHSY and CDR2 is SAAADI. Trimming removed 8 bases from V and 4 bases from J, with 23 bases in between. CDR3 loop: CASGRGRGRSRETQYF. The CDR3 bases are TGCGCCAGCGGGAGGGGCAGGGGGCGTAGTCGAGAGACCCAGTACTTC.

CDR3: CASSEAGTASYEQYF. CDR3 bases: TGCGCCAGCAGTGAGGCCGGGACAGCAAGCTACGAGCAGTACTTC. This chain links TRBV10-2 with TRBJ2-7, with TRBD1 matching over 7 bases. This CDR3 has 15 residues. Looked up from germline, CDR1 is WSHSY and CDR2 is SAAADI. J was trimmed by 3 bases and V by 2 bases; bases with no gene match: 7.

The chain carries TRBV5-6 and TRBJ2-7, with TRBD1 matching over 9 bases. Losses at the gene ends were 4 bases for V and 7 bases for J; bases not matched to a gene: 3. CDR1 and CDR2 from the germline V gene are SGHDT and YYEEEE. The CDR3 runs to 12 residues. The CDR3 region is CASSETGGEQYF. DNA for the CDR3: TGTGCCAGCAGCGAGACAGGGGGGGAGCAGTACTTC.

This rearrangement joins TRBV2 to TRBJ1-4, with 9 bases identical to TRBD1. V shed 5 bases, J shed 8 bases, and the junction held 6 bases outside the gene matches. Germline values: CDR1 SNHLY, CDR2 FYNNEI. The CDR3 runs 14 residues. CDR3 residues: CASSSGTGTEKLFF. The CDR3 DNA reads TGTGCCAGCAGTTCCGGGACAGGGACGGAAAAACTGTTTTTT.

The chain is built from TRBV11-1 and TRBJ2-5; D is perhaps TRBD2 (6 bases). The V end lost 0 bases, the J end lost 2 bases, and 10 bases lay between the germline ends. The length of the CDR3 is 15 residues. Per germline, CDR1 SGHAT and CDR2 FQDESV (reference sequence). The CDR3, as DNA: TGTGCCAGCAGCTTAGCGATGGGACTTCAAGAGACCCAGTACTTC. It codes for CASSLAMGLQETQYF.

The chain has TRBV19 and TRBJ2-3; TRBD2 matches at 7 bases. This CDR3 is 15 amino acids long. The junction had 9 bases not matched to a gene; V was cut back by 6 bases and J by 3 bases. CDR1 LNHDA and CDR2 SQIVND come from the germline V gene (reference sequence). CDR3 coding DNA: TGTGCCAGTAGCACGACTGGCGGGAGTACAGATACGCAGTATTTT. The encoded protein is CASSTTGGSTDTQYF.

The rearrangement uses TRBV6-1 and TRBJ1-1; unclear D gene. The ends were cut back, 7 bases at V and 4 bases at J, with 13 bases in the middle. This CDR3 spans 13 amino acids. CDR1 is MNHNS, CDR2 SASEGT, per germline. CDR3: CASKITIGTEAFF. CDR3 nucleotides: TGTGCCAGCAAAATCACCATCGGCACTGAAGCTTTCTTT.

V and J are TRBV9 and TRBJ1-2; D is ambiguous. The CDR3 contains 13 residues. The germline gives CDR1 SGDLS, CDR2 YYNGEE. Trimming stripped 1 base from V and 8 bases from J, with 12 bases between. The CDR3 DNA reads as TGTGCCAGCAGCGTAACGGGAGCTAGAGGCTACACCTTC. Amino acids: CASSVTGARGYTF.

J is TRBJ2-7 and V is TRBV11-2, with 9 bases that match TRBD2. The CDR3 is 14 residues long. Germline V lookup: CDR1 SGHAT, CDR2 FQNNGV. V was clipped by 4 bases and J by 5 bases; unmatched bases: 6. The CDR3 DNA follows: TGTGCCAGCAGCTGGACCGGACTAGCGAACGAGCAGTACTTC. This codes for CASSWTGLANEQYF.

In nucleotides, the CDR3 is TGTGCCAGCAGCTTGCGCAGGGGCAGCCATGAGCAGTTCTTC. It codes for CASSLRRGSHEQFF. This chain uses TRBV11-3 with TRBJ2-1, with TRBD1 as a possible D gene (6 bases). The CDR3 is made up of 14 amino acids. Trimming shortened V by 3 bases and J by 8 bases, and 14 bases separated the two germline ends. Germline CDR1 is SGHNT and CDR2 is YENEEA.

The chain has TRBV28 and TRBJ1-1, with TRBD1 matching over 7 bases. The CDR3 is 14 amino acids. Germline V gives CDR1 MDHEN, CDR2 SYDVKM. Unmatched junction bases numbered 7, after V lost 4 bases and J lost 5 bases. Here the CDR3 reads CASSSRQGWTEAFF. DNA of the CDR3: TGTGCCAGCAGTTCTCGACAGGGATGGACTGAAGCTTTCTTT.

This chain uses TRBV7-3 with TRBJ1-3; 7 bases agree with TRBD1. V shed 5 bases and J 0 bases; nucleotides not matched to a gene: 7. The CDR3 spans 16 residues. In germline, CDR1 is SGHTA, CDR2 FQGTGA. The CDR3 bases are TGTGCCAGCAGCCCGGCGGACAGGAGCTCTGGAAACACCATATATTTT. Amino acids: CASSPADRSSGNTIYF.

This CDR3 reads CASSPLTVSNEKLFF. The CDR3, as DNA: TGTGCCAGCAGTCCTCTGACAGTATCTAATGAAAAACTGTTTTTT. The V and J genes are TRBV28 and TRBJ1-4, with D perhaps matching TRBD1 (5 bases). Germline CDR1 and CDR2: MDHEN and SYDVKM. This CDR3 comprises 15 residues. V lost 5 bases and J 3 bases, leaving 13 bases between the germline ends.

This rearrangement joins TRBV6-1 to TRBJ2-3, with a weak D call TRBD2 (6 bases). Germline values: CDR1 MNHNS, CDR2 SASEGT. Trimming shortened V by 0 bases and J by 9 bases, and 7 bases separated the two germline ends. There are 12 residues in the CDR3. The CDR3 sequence is CASSEAAGTQYF. The CDR3 DNA sequence: TGTGCCAGCAGTGAAGCTGCGGGGACGCAGTATTTT.

CDR3 DNA sequence: TGTGCCAGCAGCCTCACAGGGCTCACTGAAGCTTTCTTT. Translating gives CASSLTGLTEAFF. V usage is TRBV28 and J usage is TRBJ1-1, with TRBD1 as a possible D gene (6 bases). Per germline, CDR1 MDHEN and CDR2 SYDVKM. The CDR3 sequence is 13 residues long. V dropped 6 bases and J dropped 4 bases, with 12 bases sitting between them.

This chain joins TRBV19 and TRBJ2-7; 7 bases agree with TRBD1. This CDR3 contains 13 residues. The V and J ends lost 5 bases and 3 bases, in that order; junction bases with no gene match: 4. Germline values: CDR1 LNHDA, CDR2 SQIVND (reference sequence). CDR3 sequence reads: CASSPRDSYEQYF. CDR3 nucleotide sequence: TGTGCCAGTAGTCCCAGGGACAGCTACGAGCAGTACTTC.

This clone has just one count. V gene TRBV4-3 combines with J gene TRBJ1-3, with unresolved D. Trimming pared 0 bases from V and 1 base from J, leaving 7 bases between. Germline values: CDR1 LGHNA, CDR2 YSLEER. The CDR3 spans 15 residues. The CDR3 loop reads CASSQDVRSGNTIYF. The CDR3 region has the DNA TGCGCCAGCAGCCAAGATGTGAGGTCTGGAAACACCATATATTTT.

The chain links TRBV10-1 to TRBJ1-1; 7 bases are shared with TRBD1. The CDR3 totals 16 residues. The germline V gene encodes CDR1 WNHNN and CDR2 SYGVQD (reference sequence). The V gene end was trimmed by 7 bases and the J gene end by 3 bases; junction bases not matched to a gene: 14. CDR3 DNA sequence: TGCGCCAGCACCGAGGGGGCCACGGCTGAGGACACTGAAGCTTTCTTT. It encodes CASTEGATAEDTEAFF.

V is TRBV4-2 and J is TRBJ2-5; TRBD1 agrees at 10 bases. Trimming removed 0 bases from V and 5 bases from J; junction bases left unmatched: 6. The CDR3 loop spans 16 amino acids. CDR1 and CDR2 from the germline V gene are LGHNA and YNFKEQ. The CDR3 loop reads CASSQDSGQGSETQYF. Here the CDR3 DNA reads TGTGCCAGCAGCCAAGATTCGGGACAGGGGAGCGAGACCCAGTACTTC.

V gene TRBV9 combines with J gene TRBJ1-2; D unclear. V was cut by 1 base and J by 4 bases, with 14 bases left in between. This CDR3 contains 15 residues. CDR1 is SGDLS and CDR2 is YYNGEE in the germline V gene. CDR3 in DNA: TGTGCCAGCAGCGTACGGGGAGGGAGAGGCTATGGCTACACCTTC. It yields the protein CASSVRGGRGYGYTF.

The chain carries TRBV7-3 and TRBJ2-3; tentatively, D is TRBD2 (6 bases). Germline V gives CDR1 SGHTA, CDR2 FQGTGA. The CDR3 has 15 residues. V lost 5 bases, J lost 0 bases, and 12 bases lay in between. CDR3 DNA sequence: TGTGCCAGCAGCCCCAGCGGGTCTAGCACAGATACGCAGTATTTT. The encoded protein is CASSPSGSSTDTQYF.

The gene calls are TRBV19 and TRBJ1-1, with D maybe TRBD1 (5 bases). Trimming cost V 3 bases and J 0 bases, with 14 bases left between them. This CDR3 is built from 16 residues. Germline values: CDR1 LNHDA, CDR2 SQIVND (reference sequence). The CDR3 reads CASSISGGYMNTEAFF. The CDR3 nucleotides are TGTGCCAGTAGTATTTCCGGGGGATACATGAACACTGAAGCTTTCTTT. The full variable domain, in which reference TRBV19 and TRBJ1-1 provide the parts outside the CDR3, is DGGITQSPKYLFRKEGQNVTLSCEQNLNHDAMYWYRQDPGQGLRLIYYSQIVNDFQKGDIAEGYSVSREKKESFPLTVTSAQKNPTAFYLCASSISGGYMNTEAFFGQGTRLTVV.